Following are 14 T cell receptor delta chains from one sample sequenced in a study of γδ T cells in repeated Plasmodium falciparum infection. TCRdb redid the clone calls on the multiplex PCR reads with CATT. The sample yields 40,000 to 55,000 delta-chain clones, 1.9% seen once. Vgamma9/Vdelta2+ and Vdelta2-negative gammadelta T cells were flow-sorted from PBMC for bulk sequencing. Sample: gamma-delta T cells from blood. These receptors all stem from a pool of human donors (malaria-infected and uninfected, not separated).

This clone was found many times. A far larger clone is only one base removed, so a read error is likely. The same CDR3 arises from other DNA sequences in this sample as well. The chain joins TRDV2 to TRDJ1; 10 positions agree with TRDD3. The J gene was missing in TCRdb and was found by matching the end of the DNA to germline. After removal of 7 bases from V and 0 bases from J, the junction contained 19 bases not matched to a gene. Germline V CDR1 and CDR2: GEAIGNYY, EKD. CDR3 size: 19 residues. The CDR3 coding sequence is TGTGCCTGCGACTCAATGCCCGGTACTGGGGGATCCAACACCGATAAACTCATCTTT. It specifies CACDSMPGTGGSNTDKLIF.

Only a few counts were recorded for this clone. TCRdb's protein, taken from a much larger clone, differs from this DNA's translation at residue 4, likely owing to a read error; the protein displayed comes from the DNA. The V gene is TRDV3, but the J gene lacks a call; TRDD3 is taken as the D call from the table, unchecked against the DNA. In germline, CDR1 is TVYSNPD, CDR2 GDNSRS (reference sequence). This CDR3 contains 17 residues. The CDR3 bases are TGTGCCTTTCGCCGGTACTGGGGGATACGTCCAAATAGGTGGCTCATCTTT. The encoded protein is CAFRRYWGIRPNRWLIF.

This clone appeared a few times. TCRdb pairs this DNA with a much larger clone's protein that differs at residue 11, likely a read error; the protein shown was translated from the DNA. The rearrangement links TRAV38-2/DV8 to TRDJ1; 7 bases are a match to TRDD3. Here the J gene came from matching the DNA to germline, since TCRdb omits it. The CDR3 spans 23 residues. Trimming at V came to 2 bases and at J to 0 bases, leaving 28 bases not matched to a gene. Germline V gene lookup returns CDR1 TSESDYY and CDR2 QEAYKQQN. CDR3: CAYRSFRHNFPCPLWGYTDKLIF. In DNA form, the CDR3 reads TGTGCTTATAGGAGTTTCAGGCACAATTTCCCATGTCCTCTCTGGGGGTACACCGATAAACTCATCTTT.

This clone has only a few counts. A far larger clone lies a single base away; this is likely a read error. The sample holds other DNA sequences that translate to the same CDR3. The chain uses TRDV1 and TRDJ1, with 9 bases identical to TRDD3. TCRdb records no J gene; here it was assigned by comparing the DNA to germline. This CDR3 is built from 22 residues. Germline-derived CDR1 and CDR2 are TSWWSYY and QGS. V gave up 2 bases and J gave up 0 bases; unmatched junction bases: 22. The CDR3 region has the DNA TGTGCTCTTGGGGAAGCCCCTTCTGCGAAAAACGCACTGGGGGAGTACACCGATAAACTCATCTTT. Protein sequence: CALGEAPSAKNALGEYTDKLIF.

This clone was seen ten or more times. TCRdb records a much larger clone's protein for this DNA, with a difference at residue 8 that likely arises from a read error; the protein given is the translation of the DNA. This rearrangement joins TRDV3 to TRDJ1; no clear D gene. V was pared by 3 bases and J by 0 bases, with 17 bases between. Germline V lookup: CDR1 TVYSNPD, CDR2 GDNSRS (reference sequence). The CDR3 length is 15 residues. The CDR3: CAFPYFACYTDKLIF. The CDR3 DNA follows: TGTGCCTTCCCATACTTTGCTTGTTACACCGATAAACTCATCTTT.

At least ten counts were recorded for this clone. The protein TCRdb lists belongs to a much larger clone and differs from this DNA's translation at residue 21, which points to a read error; the protein shown is made from the DNA. V and J are TRDV1 and TRDJ1; D perhaps matches TRDD3 (5 bases). Per the germline V gene, CDR1 is TSWWSYY and CDR2 is QGS. This CDR3 region has 22 residues. Here the CDR3 DNA reads TGTGCTCTTGGGGACCCTTGGCCCCATCTTCTACGTACCGGGGAGTACACCGATAAACTCACCTTT. This sequence encodes CALGDPWPHLLRTGEYTDKLTF.

For this clone: This DNA translates differently at residue 18 from the TCRdb protein, which is that of a much larger clone; a read error is likely, and the protein shown is the DNA's own translation. Different DNA sequences within this sample yield the same CDR3. The genes are TRDV1 and TRDJ1; a possible D gene is TRDD3 (5 bases). Because TCRdb records no J gene, it was assigned here through a match of the DNA to germline. In germline, CDR1 is TSWWSYY, CDR2 QGS. The CDR3 is 22 amino acids. CDR3 DNA: TGTGCTCTTGGGGACCCTTGGCCCCATCTTCTACGTACCGGGGAGTACACCGAAAAACTCATCTTT. Protein product: CALGDPWPHLLRTGEYTEKLIF.

This clone was counted at least ten times. A read error likely explains this, since a far larger clone differs by one base. Other DNA sequences in the sample encode the same CDR3. The rearrangement joins TRDV1 to TRDJ1, with D unresolved. V gave up 1 base and J gave up 0 bases, with 18 bases separating them. CDR1 is TSWWSYY and CDR2 is QGS in the germline V gene. This CDR3 contains 18 residues. The CDR3 DNA reads as TGTGCTCTTGGGGAACGACGGTCGAACCGGGCCTACACCGATAAACTCATCTTT. It specifies CALGERRSNRAYTDKLIF.

For this clone: This DNA's translation and the protein TCRdb lists, from a much larger clone, do not match at residue 10, likely due to a read error; the protein shown is translated from the DNA. This chain connects TRDV3 to TRDJ1, with 11 bases fitting TRDD3. Germline CDR1 and CDR2: TVYSNPD and GDNSRS (reference sequence). V shed 5 bases, J shed 6 bases, and the junction held 11 bases outside the gene matches. The CDR3 spans 14 residues. As DNA, the CDR3 is TGTGCCGAAATTTCGCTGGGGGATACCAATAAACTCATCTTT. Its protein product is CAEISLGDTNKLIF.

On this clone itself: With a far larger clone one base away, a read error is the likely cause. The same CDR3 also results from other DNA sequences found in this sample. The V and J genes are TRDV1 and TRDJ1; D is possibly TRDD2 or TRDD3 (6 bases each). The V gene's germline CDR1 is TSWWSYY and CDR2 QGS. Trimming removed 5 bases at V and 0 bases at J, with 43 bases between. The CDR3 covers 25 residues. This CDR3 reads CALGRRRPFLMLVTGGPLYTDKLIF. In DNA, the CDR3 is TGTGCTCTTGGGCGTCGTAGGCCTTTCCTAATGTTGGTTACAGGGGGACCGCTGTACACCGATAAACTCATCTTT.

About this clone: With only one base between it and a far larger clone, this is likely a read error. The same CDR3 is also encoded by other DNA sequences in this sample. The chain uses TRAV38-2/DV8 and TRDJ1; 11 nucleotides match TRDD3. No J gene is reported in TCRdb; it was inferred here by comparing the DNA with germline. Germline values: CDR1 TSESDYY, CDR2 QEAYKQQN. This CDR3 contains 20 residues. The CDR3 region is CAYSSPLLGGYAGQSDKLIF. Written as DNA, the CDR3 is TGTGCCTATAGTTCCCCCCTACTTGGGGGATACGCGGGCCAGAGCGATAAACTCATCTTT.

This clone was seen more than once but under ten times. Translating this DNA gives a protein that differs at residue 17 from the TCRdb one, which belongs to a much larger clone; a read error is likely, and the protein shown is this translation. This chain links TRDV2 with TRDJ1; 7 nucleotides align to TRDD3. TCRdb lists no J gene, so it was determined here by aligning the DNA to germline. This CDR3 has 21 residues. Germline CDR1 GEAIGNYY, CDR2 EKD. CDR3 bases: TGTGCCTGTGACAAACTGCGTGGGGGAAACGCATCTACCCTGTACACCGGTAAACTCATCTTT. It translates to CACDKLRGGNASTLYTGKLIF.

Of note for this clone: Since a far larger clone is one base different, this is likely a read error. This specimen includes other DNA sequences encoding the same CDR3. A V gene of TRDV3 was called, but no J gene was assigned; the table assigns TRDD3, which was not confirmed against the DNA. Looked up from germline, CDR1 is TVYSNPD and CDR2 is GDNSRS (reference sequence). CDR3 length: 13 residues. The DNA for the CDR3 is TGTGCCTTTAGTCGGGGGGATACCCGCAGACTTATCTTT. It codes for CAFSRGDTRRLIF.

By sample share, this clone is medium-sized. Other DNA sequences of this sample code for an identical CDR3. DNA for the CDR3: TGTGCTCTTGGGGAACTACGGTGGGGGATAATCGATAAACTCATCTTT. The encoded protein is CALGELRWGIIDKLIF. The V and J genes are TRDV1 and TRDJ1, with TRDD3 matching 9 bases. The CDR3 covers 16 residues. Trimming cost V 0 bases and J 4 bases; bases outside gene matches: 6. CDR1 TSWWSYY and CDR2 QGS come from the germline V gene.